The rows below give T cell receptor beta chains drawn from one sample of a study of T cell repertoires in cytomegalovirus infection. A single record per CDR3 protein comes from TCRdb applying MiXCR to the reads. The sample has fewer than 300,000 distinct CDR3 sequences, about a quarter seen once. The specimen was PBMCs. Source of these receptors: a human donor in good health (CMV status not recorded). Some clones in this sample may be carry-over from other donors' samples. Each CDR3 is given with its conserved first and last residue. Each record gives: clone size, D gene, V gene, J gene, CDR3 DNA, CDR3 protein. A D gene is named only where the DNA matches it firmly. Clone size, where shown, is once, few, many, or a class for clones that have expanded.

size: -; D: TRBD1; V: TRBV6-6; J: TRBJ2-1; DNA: TGTGCCAGCAGTCCCGGGACAGGGGGCGTGAATGAGCAGTTCTTC; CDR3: CASSPGTGGVNEQFF
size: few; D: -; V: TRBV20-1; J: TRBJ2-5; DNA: TGCAGTGCTCGTCTGACAGGGAGGACGGCGGAGACCCAGTACTTC; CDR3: CSARLTGRTAETQYF
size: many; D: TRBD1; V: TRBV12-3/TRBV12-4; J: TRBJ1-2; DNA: TGTGCCAGCAGTTTAGCACCGGGACAGGGGAGGTTTGGCTACACCTTC; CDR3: CASSLAPGQGRFGYTF
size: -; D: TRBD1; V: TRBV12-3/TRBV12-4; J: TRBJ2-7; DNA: TGTGCCAGCAGTTTAAAACCGGGGACAGGGGGCTACGAGCAGTACTTC; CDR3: CASSLKPGTGGYEQYF
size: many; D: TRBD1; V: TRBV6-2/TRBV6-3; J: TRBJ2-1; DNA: TGTGCCAGCAGTAACAGGGGGAGAGGTGAGCAGTTCTTC; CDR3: CASSNRGRGEQFF
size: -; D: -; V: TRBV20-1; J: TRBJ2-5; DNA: TGCAGTGCTAGAACCCTTCTAGGGTCGGAAGAGACCCAGTACTTC; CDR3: CSARTLLGSEETQYF
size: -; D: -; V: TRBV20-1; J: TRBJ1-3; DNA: TGCAGTGCCTTACAATCACGAGCTGGAAACACCATATATTTT; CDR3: CSALQSRAGNTIYF
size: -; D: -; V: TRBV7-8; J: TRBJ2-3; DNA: TGTGCCAGCAGCGGTCTACCCGGGAGTCCTGATGATACGCAGTATTTT; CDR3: CASSGLPGSPDDTQYF
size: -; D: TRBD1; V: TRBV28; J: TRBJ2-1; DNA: TGTGCCAGCAGTCCCCCCGGGACAGGTTGGAATGAGCAGTTCTTC; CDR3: CASSPPGTGWNEQFF
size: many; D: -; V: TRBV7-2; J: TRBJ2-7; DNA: TGTGCCAGCACCTATGCGTCCGCCCGCGAGCAGTACTTC; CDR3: CASTYASAREQYF
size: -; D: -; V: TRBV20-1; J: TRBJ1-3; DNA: TGCAGTGCTAGAGTGGCAGGGAGGGGTAGCTCTGGAAACACCATATATTTT; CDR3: CSARVAGRGSSGNTIYF
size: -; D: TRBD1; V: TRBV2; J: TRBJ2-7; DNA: TGTGCCAGCAGTGGGGGGACAGGGAACGAGCAGTACTTC; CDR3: CASSGGTGNEQYF
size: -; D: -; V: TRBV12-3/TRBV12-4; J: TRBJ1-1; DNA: TGTGCCAGCAGTGGGCCCAGAATGAACACTGAAGCTTTCTTT; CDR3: CASSGPRMNTEAFF
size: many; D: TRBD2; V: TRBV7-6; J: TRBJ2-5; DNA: TGTGCCAGCAGCCCGGGACCCGCGGGGGGGGGACAAGAGACCCAGTACTTC; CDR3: CASSPGPAGGGQETQYF
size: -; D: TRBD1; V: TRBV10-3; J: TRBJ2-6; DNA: TGTGCCATCAGTGACTCTAGGACAGGGACCTCTGGGGCCAACGTCCTGACTTTC; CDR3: CAISDSRTGTSGANVLTF
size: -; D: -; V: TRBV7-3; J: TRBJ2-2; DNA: TGTGCCAGCAGCTTAGGGTTTAGGGACATAGCGAACACCGGGGAGCTGTTTTTT; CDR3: CASSLGFRDIANTGELFF
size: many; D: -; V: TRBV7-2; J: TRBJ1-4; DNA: TGTGCCAGCAGCCCACAGGGTGAAAAACTGTTTTTT; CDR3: CASSPQGEKLFF
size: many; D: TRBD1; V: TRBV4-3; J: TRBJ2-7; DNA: TGCGCCAGCAGCCAAGTAGTTGGACAGGGGGGCGAGCAGTACTTC; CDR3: CASSQVVGQGGEQYF
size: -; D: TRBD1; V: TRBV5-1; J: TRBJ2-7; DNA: TGCGCCAGCAGCTTGGAGCAGGGGGCGGGTGAGCAGTACTTC; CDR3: CASSLEQGAGEQYF
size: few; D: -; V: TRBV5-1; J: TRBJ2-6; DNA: TGCGCCAGCAGCTTGGTGGGAACCGGGGCCAACGTCCTGACTTTC; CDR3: CASSLVGTGANVLTF
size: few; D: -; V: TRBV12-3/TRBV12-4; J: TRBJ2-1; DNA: TGTGCCAGCAGTTTAGTCCAGTTGGACTACAATGAGCAGTTCTTC; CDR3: CASSLVQLDYNEQFF
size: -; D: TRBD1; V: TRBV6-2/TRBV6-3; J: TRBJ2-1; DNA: TGTGCCAGCAGCACACCGGGACAGGCCTCCTACAATGAGCAGTTCTTC; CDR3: CASSTPGQASYNEQFF
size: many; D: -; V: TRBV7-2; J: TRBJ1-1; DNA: TGTGCCAGCAGCTTAGGGGGTGAAGCTTTCTTT; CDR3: CASSLGGEAFF
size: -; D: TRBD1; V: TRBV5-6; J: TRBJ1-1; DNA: TGTGCCAGCAGCCCCTACGACAGGGGAGACACTGAAGCTTTCTTT; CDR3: CASSPYDRGDTEAFF
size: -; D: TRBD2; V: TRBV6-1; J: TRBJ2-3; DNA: TGTGCCAGCAGCTCCTCGGGGGGGGGCACAGATACGCAGTATTTT; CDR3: CASSSSGGGTDTQYF
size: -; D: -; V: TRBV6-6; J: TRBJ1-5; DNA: TGTGCCAGCAGTTTGGGAGGGTTTAGCAATCAGCCCCAGCATTTT; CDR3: CASSLGGFSNQPQHF
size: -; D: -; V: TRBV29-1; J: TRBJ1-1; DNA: TGCAGCGTTGTTGGGCGGGAGGCTGAAGCTTTCTTT; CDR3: CSVVGREAEAFF
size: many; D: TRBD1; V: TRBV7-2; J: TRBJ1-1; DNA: TGTGCCAGCAGCATCCTTCGACAGGGGGGCACTGAAGCTTTCTTT; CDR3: CASSILRQGGTEAFF
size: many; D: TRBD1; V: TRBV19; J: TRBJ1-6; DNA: TGTGCCAGTAGTACCGGGACAGGAAGTAATTCACCCCTCCACTTT; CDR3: CASSTGTGSNSPLHF
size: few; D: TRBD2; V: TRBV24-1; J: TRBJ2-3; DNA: TGTGCCACCAGTGATCCGGGACTACCCTTGGAGCAGTATTTT; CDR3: CATSDPGLPLEQYF
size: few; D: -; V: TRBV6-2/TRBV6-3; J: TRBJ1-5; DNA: TGTGCCAGCAGGGGTATTTCTCAGCCCCAGCATTTT; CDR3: CASRGISQPQHF
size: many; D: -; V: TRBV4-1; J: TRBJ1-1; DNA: TGCGCCAGCAGCCAAGAAGGAGGGAACACTGAAGCTTTCTTT; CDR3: CASSQEGGNTEAFF
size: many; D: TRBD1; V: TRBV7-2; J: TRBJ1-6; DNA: TGTGCCAGCAGCCCAACAGGGGATCGGTATTCACCCCTCCACTTT; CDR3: CASSPTGDRYSPLHF
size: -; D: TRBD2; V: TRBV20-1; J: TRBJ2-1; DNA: TGCAGTGCTCGCATACTAGCGGGGGGTCACAATGAGCAGTTCTTC; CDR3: CSARILAGGHNEQFF
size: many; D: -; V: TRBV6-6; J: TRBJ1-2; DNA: TGTGCCAGCAGTTACTCGACGCCGCGGTTTTGGGGCTACACCTTC; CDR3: CASSYSTPRFWGYTF
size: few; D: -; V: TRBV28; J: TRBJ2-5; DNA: TGTGCCAGCAGTTTTCAGTTAGAGACCCAGTACTTC; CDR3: CASSFQLETQYF
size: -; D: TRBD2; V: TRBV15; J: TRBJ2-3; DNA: TGTGCCACCAGCCTGGGGACTAGCGGACGCACAGATACGCAGTATTTT; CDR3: CATSLGTSGRTDTQYF
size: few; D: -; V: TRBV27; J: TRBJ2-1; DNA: TGTGCCAGCAGGGTGGGACCGGCAAACAATGAGCAGTTCTTC; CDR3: CASRVGPANNEQFF
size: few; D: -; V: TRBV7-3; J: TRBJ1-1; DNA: TGTGCCAGCAGCTTTGGGATGGACACTGAAGCTTTCTTT; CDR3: CASSFGMDTEAFF
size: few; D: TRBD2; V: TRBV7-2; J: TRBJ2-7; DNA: TGTGCCAGCAGACTTAGCGGGGACTCCTACGAGCAGTACTTC; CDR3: CASRLSGDSYEQYF
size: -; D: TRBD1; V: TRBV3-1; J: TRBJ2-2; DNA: TGTGCCAGCAGCCTCTTAACAGGGGGGCTGTTTTTT; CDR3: CASSLLTGGLFF
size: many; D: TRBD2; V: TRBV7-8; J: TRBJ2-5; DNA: TGTGCCAGCAGCTTAGAACTGGCCAGCGGGAGGGTCGAGACCCAGTACTTC; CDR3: CASSLELASGRVETQYF
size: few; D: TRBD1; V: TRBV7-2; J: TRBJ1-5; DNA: TGTGCCAGCAGCTTCTTGGGGACAGACAATCAGCCCCAGCATTTT; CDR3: CASSFLGTDNQPQHF
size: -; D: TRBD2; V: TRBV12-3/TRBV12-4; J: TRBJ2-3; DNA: TGTGCCAGCAGTTCGAGCGGGAGGGCCCCGTATTTT; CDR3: CASSSSGRAPYF
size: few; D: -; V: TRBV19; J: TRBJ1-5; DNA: TGTGCCAGTAGAGGGACGGTGGGGGGCACGAGCAATCAGCCCCAGCATTTT; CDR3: CASRGTVGGTSNQPQHF